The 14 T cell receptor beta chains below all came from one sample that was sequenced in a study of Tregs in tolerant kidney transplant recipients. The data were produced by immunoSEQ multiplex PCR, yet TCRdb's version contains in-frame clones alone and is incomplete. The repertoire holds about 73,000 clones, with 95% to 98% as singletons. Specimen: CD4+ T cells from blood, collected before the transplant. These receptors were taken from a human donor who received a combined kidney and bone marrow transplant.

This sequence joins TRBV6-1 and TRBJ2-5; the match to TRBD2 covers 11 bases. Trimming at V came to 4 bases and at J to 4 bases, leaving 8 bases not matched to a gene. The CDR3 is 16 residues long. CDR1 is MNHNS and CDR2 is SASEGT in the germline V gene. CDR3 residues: CASSVTSGGQAETQYF. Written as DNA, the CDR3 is TGTGCCAGCAGTGTCACTAGCGGGGGACAGGCAGAGACCCAGTACTTC.

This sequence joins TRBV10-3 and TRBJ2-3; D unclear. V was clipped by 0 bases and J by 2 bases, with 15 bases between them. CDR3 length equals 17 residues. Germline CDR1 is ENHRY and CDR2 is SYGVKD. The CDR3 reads CAISESQRRGYTDTQYF. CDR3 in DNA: TGTGCCATCAGTGAGTCCCAGAGGCGAGGTTACACAGATACGCAGTATTTT.

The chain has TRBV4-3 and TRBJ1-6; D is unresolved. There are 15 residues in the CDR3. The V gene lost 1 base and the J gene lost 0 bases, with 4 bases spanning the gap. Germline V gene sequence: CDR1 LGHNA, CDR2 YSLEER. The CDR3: CASSQGSSYNSPLHF. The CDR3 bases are TGCGCCAGCAGCCAAGGGAGCTCCTATAATTCACCCCTCCACTTT.

Here the CDR3 reads CAWSGVDRGRTEAFF. In nucleotides, the CDR3 is TGTGCCTGGAGTGGGGTGGACAGGGGACGCACTGAAGCTTTCTTT. V gene TRBV30 combines with J gene TRBJ1-1, with TRBD1 identical over 9 bases. Germline loops: CDR1 GTSNPN, CDR2 SVGIG (reference sequence). V lost 1 base and J lost 4; bases outside the gene matches: 7. The CDR3 contains 15 residues.

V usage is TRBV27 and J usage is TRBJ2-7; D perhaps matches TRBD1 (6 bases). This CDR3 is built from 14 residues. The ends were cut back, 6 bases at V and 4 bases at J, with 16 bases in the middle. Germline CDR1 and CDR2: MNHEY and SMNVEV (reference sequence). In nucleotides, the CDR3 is TGTGCCAGCAGCCCTTGGTGGCAGGGGTACGAGCAGTACTTC. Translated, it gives CASSPWWQGYEQYF.

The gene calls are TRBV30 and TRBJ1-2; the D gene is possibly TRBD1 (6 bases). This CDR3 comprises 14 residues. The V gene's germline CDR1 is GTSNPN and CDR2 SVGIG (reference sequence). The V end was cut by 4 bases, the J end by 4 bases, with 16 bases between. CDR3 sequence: CAWIPPQGFYGYTF. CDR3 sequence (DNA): TGTGCCTGGATACCCCCTCAGGGGTTCTATGGCTACACCTTC.

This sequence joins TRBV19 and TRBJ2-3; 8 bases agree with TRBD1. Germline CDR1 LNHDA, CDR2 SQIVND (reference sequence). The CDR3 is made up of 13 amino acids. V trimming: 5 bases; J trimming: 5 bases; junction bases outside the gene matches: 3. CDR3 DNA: TGTGCCAGTAGTGCAGGGGGCCTAGATACGCAGTATTTT. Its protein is CASSAGGLDTQYF. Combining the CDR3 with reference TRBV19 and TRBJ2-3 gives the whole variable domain DGGITQSPKYLFRKEGQNVTLSCEQNLNHDAMYWYRQDPGQGLRLIYYSQIVNDFQKGDIAEGYSVSREKKESFPLTVTSAQKNPTAFYLCASSAGGLDTQYFGPGTRLTVL.

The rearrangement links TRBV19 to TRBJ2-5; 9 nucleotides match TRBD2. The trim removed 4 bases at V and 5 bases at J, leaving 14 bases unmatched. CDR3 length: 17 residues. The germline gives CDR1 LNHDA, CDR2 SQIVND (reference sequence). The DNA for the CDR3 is TGTGCCAGTAGTAATCGGGCTAGCGGGGAAAGGGCCGAGACCCAGTACTTC. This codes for CASSNRASGERAETQYF.

DNA for the CDR3: TGTGCCAGTAGTATCGCGGGTAAAATGTCCTACGAGCAGTACTTC. Translated: CASSIAGKMSYEQYF. The chain couples TRBV19 to TRBJ2-7; TRBD2 is a possible D gene (5 bases). The CDR3 consists of 15 residues. The germline gives CDR1 LNHDA, CDR2 SQIVND (reference sequence). V dropped 3 bases and J dropped 1 base, with 13 bases sitting between them.

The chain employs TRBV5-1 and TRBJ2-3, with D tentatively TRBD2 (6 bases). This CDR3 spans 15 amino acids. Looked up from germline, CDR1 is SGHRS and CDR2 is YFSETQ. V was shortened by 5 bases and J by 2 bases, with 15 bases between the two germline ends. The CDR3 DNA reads TGCGCCAGCAGAGGGACTCTCATAAACACAGATACGCAGTATTTT. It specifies CASRGTLINTDTQYF.

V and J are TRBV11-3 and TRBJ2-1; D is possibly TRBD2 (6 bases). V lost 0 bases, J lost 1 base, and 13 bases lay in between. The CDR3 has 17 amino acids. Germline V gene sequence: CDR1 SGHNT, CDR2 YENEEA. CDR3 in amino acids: CASSLDRGLASYNEQFF. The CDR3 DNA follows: TGTGCCAGCAGCTTAGATCGTGGGCTAGCGTCCTACAATGAGCAGTTCTTC.

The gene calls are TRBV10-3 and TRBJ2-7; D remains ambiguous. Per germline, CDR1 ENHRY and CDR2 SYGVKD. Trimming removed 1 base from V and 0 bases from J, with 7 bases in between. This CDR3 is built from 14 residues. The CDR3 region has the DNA TGTGCCATCAGTGAGTACGGTAACTCCTACGAGCAGTACTTC. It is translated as CAISEYGNSYEQYF.

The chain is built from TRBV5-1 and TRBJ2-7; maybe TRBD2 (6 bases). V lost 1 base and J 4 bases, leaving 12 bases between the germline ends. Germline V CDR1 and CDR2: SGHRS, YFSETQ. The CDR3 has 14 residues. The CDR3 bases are TGCGCCAGCAGCTTGATGGCTAGCGAGTACGAGCAGTACTTC. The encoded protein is CASSLMASEYEQYF.

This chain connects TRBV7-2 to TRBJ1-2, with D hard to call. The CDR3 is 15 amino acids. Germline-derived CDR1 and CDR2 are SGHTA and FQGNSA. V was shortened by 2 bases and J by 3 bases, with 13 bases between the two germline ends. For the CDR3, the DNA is TGTGCCAGCAGCTTACTCTGGATGAGGGACTATGGCTACACCTTC. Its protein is CASSLLWMRDYGYTF. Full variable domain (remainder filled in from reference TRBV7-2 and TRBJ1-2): GAGVSQSPSNKVTEKGKDVELRCDPISGHTALYWYRQSLGQGLEFLIYFQGNSAPDKSGLPSDRFSAERTGGSVSTLTIQRTQQEDSAVYLCASSLLWMRDYGYTFGSGTRLTVV.